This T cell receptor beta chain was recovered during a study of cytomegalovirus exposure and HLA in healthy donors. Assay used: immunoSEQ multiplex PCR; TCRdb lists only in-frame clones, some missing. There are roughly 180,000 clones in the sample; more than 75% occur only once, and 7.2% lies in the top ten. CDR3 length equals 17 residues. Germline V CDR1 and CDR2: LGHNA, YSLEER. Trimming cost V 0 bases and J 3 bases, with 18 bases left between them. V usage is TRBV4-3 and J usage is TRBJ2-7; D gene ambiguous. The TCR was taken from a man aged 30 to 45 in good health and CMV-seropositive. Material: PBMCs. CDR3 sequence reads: CASSQDTGSAYGYEQYF. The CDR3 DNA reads TGCGCCAGCAGCCAAGATACCGGGTCTGCTTACGGCTACGAGCAGTACTTC.